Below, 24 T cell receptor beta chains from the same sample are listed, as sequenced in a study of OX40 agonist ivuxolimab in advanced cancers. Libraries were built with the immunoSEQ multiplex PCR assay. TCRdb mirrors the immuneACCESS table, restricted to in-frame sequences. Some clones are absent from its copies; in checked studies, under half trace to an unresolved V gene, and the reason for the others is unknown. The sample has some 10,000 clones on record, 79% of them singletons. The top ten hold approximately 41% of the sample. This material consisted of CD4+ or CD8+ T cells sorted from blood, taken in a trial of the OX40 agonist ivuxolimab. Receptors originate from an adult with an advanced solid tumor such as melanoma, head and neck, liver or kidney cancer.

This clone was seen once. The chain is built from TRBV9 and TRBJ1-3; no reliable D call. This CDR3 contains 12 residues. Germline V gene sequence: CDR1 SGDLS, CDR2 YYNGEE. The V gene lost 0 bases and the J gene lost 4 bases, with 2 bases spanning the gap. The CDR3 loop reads CASSVGGNTIYF. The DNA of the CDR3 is TGTGCCAGCAGCGTAGGAGGAAACACCATATATTTT. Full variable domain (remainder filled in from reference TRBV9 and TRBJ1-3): DSGVTQTPKHLITATGQRVTLRCSPRSGDLSVYWYQQSLDQGLQFLIQYYNGEERAKGNILERFSAQQFPDLHSELNLSSLELGDSALYFCASSVGGNTIYFGEGSWLTVV.

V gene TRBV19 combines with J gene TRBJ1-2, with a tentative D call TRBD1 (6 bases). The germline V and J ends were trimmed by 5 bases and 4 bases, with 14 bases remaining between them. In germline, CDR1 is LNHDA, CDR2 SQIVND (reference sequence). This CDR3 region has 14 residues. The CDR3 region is CASSEMTGFYGYTF. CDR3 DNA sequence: TGTGCCAGTAGTGAGATGACAGGCTTCTATGGCTACACCTTC.

The CDR3 sequence: CASSSEDGELFF. DNA for the CDR3: TGTGCCAGCAGTTCGGAGGACGGGGAGCTGTTTTTT. The rearrangement links TRBV6-6 to TRBJ2-2; TRBD2 is a possible D gene (5 bases). The germline V and J ends were trimmed by 4 bases and 7 bases, with 7 bases remaining between them. Germline assignment: CDR1 MNHNY and CDR2 SVGAGI (reference sequence). The CDR3 runs 12 residues.

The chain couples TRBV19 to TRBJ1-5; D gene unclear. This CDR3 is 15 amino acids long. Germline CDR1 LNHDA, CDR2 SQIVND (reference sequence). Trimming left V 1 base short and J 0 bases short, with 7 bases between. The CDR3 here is CASSIGVVSNQPQHF. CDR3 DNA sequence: TGTGCCAGTAGTATAGGGGTAGTTAGCAATCAGCCCCAGCATTTT.

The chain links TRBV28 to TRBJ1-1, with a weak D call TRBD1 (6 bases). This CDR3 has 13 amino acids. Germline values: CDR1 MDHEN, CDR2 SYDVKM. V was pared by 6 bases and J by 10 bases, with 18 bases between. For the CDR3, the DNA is TGTGCCAGCAGCCCCCTACAGGGATTTAGAGCTTTCTTT. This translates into CASSPLQGFRAFF.

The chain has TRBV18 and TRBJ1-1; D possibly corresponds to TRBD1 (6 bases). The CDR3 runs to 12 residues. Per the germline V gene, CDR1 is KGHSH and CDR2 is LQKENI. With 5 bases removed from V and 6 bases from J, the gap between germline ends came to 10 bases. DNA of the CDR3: TGTGCCAGCTCATCCGGACAGCCTGAAGCTTTCTTT. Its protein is CASSSGQPEAFF.

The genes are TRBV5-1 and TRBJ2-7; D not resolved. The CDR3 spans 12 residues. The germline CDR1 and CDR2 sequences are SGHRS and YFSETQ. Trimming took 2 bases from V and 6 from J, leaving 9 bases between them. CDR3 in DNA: TGCGCCAGCAGCTTTAACAGCTTCGAGCAGTACTTC. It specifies CASSFNSFEQYF.

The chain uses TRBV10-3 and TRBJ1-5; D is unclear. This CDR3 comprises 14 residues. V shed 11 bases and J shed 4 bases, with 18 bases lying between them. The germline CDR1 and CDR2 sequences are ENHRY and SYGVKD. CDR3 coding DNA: TGTGCCGATTTCTGGGCAGTGGGGAATCAGCCCCAGCATTTT. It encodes CADFWAVGNQPQHF.

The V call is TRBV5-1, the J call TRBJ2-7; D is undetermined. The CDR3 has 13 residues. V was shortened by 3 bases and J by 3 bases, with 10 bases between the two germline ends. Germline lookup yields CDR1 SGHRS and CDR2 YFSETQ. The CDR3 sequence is CASSSDTFYEQYF. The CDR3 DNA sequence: TGCGCCAGCAGCTCCGACACATTCTACGAGCAGTACTTC.

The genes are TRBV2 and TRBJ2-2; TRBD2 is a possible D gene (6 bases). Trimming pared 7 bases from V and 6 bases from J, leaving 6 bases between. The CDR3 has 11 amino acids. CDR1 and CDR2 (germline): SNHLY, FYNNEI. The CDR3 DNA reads TGTGCCAGCACGGGGGCCGGGGAGCTGTTTTTT. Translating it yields CASTGAGELFF. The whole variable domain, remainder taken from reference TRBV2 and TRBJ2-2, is EPEVTQTPSHQVTQMGQEVILRCVPISNHLYFYWYRQILGQKVEFLVSFYNNEISEKSEIFDDQFSVERPDGSNFTLKIRSTKLEDSAMYFCASTGAGELFFGEGSRLTVL.

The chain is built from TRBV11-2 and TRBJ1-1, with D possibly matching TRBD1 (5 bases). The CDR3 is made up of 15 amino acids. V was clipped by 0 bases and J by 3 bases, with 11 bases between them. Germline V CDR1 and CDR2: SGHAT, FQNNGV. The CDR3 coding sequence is TGTGCCAGCAGCTTAGACCCGTCGGGGGACACTGAAGCTTTCTTT. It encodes CASSLDPSGDTEAFF.

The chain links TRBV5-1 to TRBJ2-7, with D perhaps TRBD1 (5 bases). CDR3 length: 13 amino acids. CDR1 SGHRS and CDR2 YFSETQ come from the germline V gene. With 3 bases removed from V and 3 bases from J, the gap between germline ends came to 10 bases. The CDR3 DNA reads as TGCGCCAGCAGCTCGGCAGGGAACTACGAGCAGTACTTC. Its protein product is CASSSAGNYEQYF.

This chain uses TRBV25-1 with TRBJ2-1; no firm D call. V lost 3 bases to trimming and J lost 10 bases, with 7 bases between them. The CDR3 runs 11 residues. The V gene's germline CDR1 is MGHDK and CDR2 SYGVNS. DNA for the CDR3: TGTGCCAGCAGTGATATATGGGAGCAGTTCTTC. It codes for CASSDIWEQFF.

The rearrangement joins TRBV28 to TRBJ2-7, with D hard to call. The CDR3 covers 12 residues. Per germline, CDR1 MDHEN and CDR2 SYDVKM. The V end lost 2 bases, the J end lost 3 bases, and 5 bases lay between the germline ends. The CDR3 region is CASSLGVYEQYF. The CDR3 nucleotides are TGTGCCAGCAGTTTAGGCGTCTACGAGCAGTACTTC. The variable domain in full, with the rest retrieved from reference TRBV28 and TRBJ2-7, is DVKVTQSSRYLVKRTGEKVFLECVQDMDHENMFWYRQDPGLGLRLIYFSYDVKMKEKGDIPEGYSVSREKKERFSLILESASTNQTSMYLCASSLGVYEQYFGPGTRLTVT.

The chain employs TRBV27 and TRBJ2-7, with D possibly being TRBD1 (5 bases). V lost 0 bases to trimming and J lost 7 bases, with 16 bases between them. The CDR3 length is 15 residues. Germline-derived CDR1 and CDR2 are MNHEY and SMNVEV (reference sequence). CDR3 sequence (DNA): TGTGCCAGCAGTTTATCTAGGACACCTTTTACGGAGCAGTACTTC. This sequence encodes CASSLSRTPFTEQYF.

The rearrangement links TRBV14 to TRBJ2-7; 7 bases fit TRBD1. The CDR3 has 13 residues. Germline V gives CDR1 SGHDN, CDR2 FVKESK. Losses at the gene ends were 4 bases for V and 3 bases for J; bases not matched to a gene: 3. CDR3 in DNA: TGTGCCAGCAGCCCGGGACAGCTCTACGAGCAGTACTTC. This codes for CASSPGQLYEQYF.

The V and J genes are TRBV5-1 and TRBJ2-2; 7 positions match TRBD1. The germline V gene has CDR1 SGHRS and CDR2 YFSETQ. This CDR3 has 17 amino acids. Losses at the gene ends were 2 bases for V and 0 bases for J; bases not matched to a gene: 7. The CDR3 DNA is TGCGCCAGCAGCTTCCGGACAGGCGATGCGAACACCGGGGAGCTGTTTTTT. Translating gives CASSFRTGDANTGELFF.

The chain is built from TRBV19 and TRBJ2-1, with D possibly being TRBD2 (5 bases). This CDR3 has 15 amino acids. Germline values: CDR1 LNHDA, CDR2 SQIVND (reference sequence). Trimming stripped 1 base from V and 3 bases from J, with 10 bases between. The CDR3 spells CASSIVGVDYNEQFF. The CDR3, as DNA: TGTGCCAGTAGTATAGTCGGGGTTGACTACAATGAGCAGTTCTTC.

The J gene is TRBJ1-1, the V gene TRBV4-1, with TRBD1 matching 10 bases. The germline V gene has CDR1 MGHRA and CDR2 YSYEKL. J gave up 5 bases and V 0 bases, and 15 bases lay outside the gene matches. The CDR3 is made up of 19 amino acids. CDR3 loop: CASSQDQNFPGTGDTEAFF. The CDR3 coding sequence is TGCGCCAGCAGCCAAGACCAAAACTTCCCCGGGACAGGGGATACTGAAGCTTTCTTT.

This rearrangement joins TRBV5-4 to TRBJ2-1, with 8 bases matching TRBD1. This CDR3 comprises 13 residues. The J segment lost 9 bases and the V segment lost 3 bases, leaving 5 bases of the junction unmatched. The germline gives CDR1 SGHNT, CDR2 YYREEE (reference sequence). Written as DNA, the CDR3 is TGTGCCAGCAGCTGGAAACAGGGGGGTGAGCAGTTCTTC. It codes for CASSWKQGGEQFF.

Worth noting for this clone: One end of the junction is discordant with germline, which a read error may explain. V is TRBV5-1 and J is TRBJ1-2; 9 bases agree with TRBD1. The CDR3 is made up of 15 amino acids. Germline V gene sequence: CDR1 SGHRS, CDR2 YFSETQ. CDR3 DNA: TGTGCCAGCAGCGGAACAGGGGGCGAGTGGTATGGCTACACCTTC. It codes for CASSGTGGEWYGYTF.

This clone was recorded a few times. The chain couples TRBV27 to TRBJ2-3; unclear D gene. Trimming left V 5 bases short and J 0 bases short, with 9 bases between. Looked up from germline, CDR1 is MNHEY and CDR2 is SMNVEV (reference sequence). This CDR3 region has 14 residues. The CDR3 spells CASSDATSTDTQYF. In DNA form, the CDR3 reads TGTGCCAGCAGTGACGCGACTAGCACAGATACGCAGTATTTT.

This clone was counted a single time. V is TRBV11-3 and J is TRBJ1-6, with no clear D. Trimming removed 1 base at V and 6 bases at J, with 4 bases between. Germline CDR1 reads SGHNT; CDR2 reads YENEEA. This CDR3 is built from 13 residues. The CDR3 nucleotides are TGTGCCAGCAGCTTAGGCGGTAATTCACCCCTCCACTTT. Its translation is CASSLGGNSPLHF.

CDR3 sequence (DNA): TGTGCCATCAGTGATATGTCTGGGAAACTGTTTTTT. Its translation: CAISDMSGKLFF. The chain recombines TRBV10-3 with TRBJ1-4; D call uncertain. The length of the CDR3 is 12 residues. Trimming pared 3 bases from V and 11 bases from J, leaving 10 bases between. CDR1 ENHRY and CDR2 SYGVKD come from the germline V gene.